These 31 T cell receptor beta chains originate from one sample sequenced in a study of blood T cell repertoires in COVID-19. Assay: immunoSEQ multiplex PCR; the TCRdb copy retains only in-frame clones and omits some. The data show around 210,000 clones, around nine tenths seen once. Sequenced: peripheral blood. The receptors stem from a man aged 45-65 years with COVID-19, enrolled during active disease.

V is TRBV5-8 and J is TRBJ1-2, with D unclear. The CDR3 contains 11 residues. CDR1 SGHTS and CDR2 YDEGEE come from the germline V gene. Trimming stripped 4 bases from V and 5 bases from J, with 6 bases between. The CDR3 DNA is TGTGCCAGCAGCCTAGAGTATGGCTACACCTTC. This codes for CASSLEYGYTF.

The gene calls are TRBV5-8 and TRBJ2-5; TRBD1 agrees at 10 bases. The CDR3 extends over 15 amino acids. From germline, CDR1 is SGHTS and CDR2 YDEGEE. The trim removed 2 bases at V and 4 bases at J, leaving 5 bases unmatched. The CDR3 spells CASSLGQGDRETQYF. The CDR3 region has the DNA TGTGCCAGCAGCTTAGGACAGGGGGATAGAGAGACCCAGTACTTC.

This clone was counted a single time. The CDR3 nucleotides read TGTGCCAGCAGCTTAGATAGGGGGAGCACAGATACGCAGTATTTT. Protein product: CASSLDRGSTDTQYF. J is TRBJ2-3 and V is TRBV7-9, with D possibly being TRBD1 (6 bases). Germline-derived CDR1 and CDR2 are SEHNR and FQNEAQ (reference sequence). V was pared by 1 base and J by 0 bases, with 8 bases between. This CDR3 has 15 amino acids.

CDR3 in amino acids: CATSRGLADYEQYF. The CDR3 bases are TGTGCCACCAGCAGAGGACTAGCGGACTACGAGCAGTACTTC. The rearrangement uses TRBV15 and TRBJ2-7; 9 nucleotides agree with TRBD2. Germline V gene data show CDR1 as LNHNV and CDR2 as YYDKDF (reference sequence). Germline trimming cut 1 base from V and 3 bases from J; bases unmatched to any gene: 1. This CDR3 has 14 amino acids.

CDR3 residues: CASSSTRGQGYGYTF. The CDR3 DNA follows: TGTGCCAGCAGCTCGACCAGGGGCCAAGGTTATGGCTACACCTTC. V is TRBV5-6 and J is TRBJ1-2; TRBD1 might be the D (6 bases). CDR1 is SGHDT and CDR2 is YYEEEE in the germline V gene. The germline V and J ends were trimmed by 3 bases and 5 bases, with 17 bases remaining between them. There are 15 residues in the CDR3.

The chain recombines TRBV5-5 with TRBJ2-1; 10 positions match TRBD2. After removal of 5 bases from V and 0 bases from J, the junction contained 17 bases not matched to a gene. This CDR3 contains 20 residues. Germline-derived CDR1 and CDR2 are SGHKS and YYEKEE (reference sequence). CDR3 coding DNA: TGTGCCAGCAGATACTGGGACAGGCTCACTAGCGGGGTCTCCTACAATGAGCAGTTCTTC. Translating gives CASRYWDRLTSGVSYNEQFF.

This CDR3 reads CASRSSTQAGTGDYEQYF. CDR3 in DNA: TGTGCCAGTAGATCCAGTACCCAAGCCGGGACAGGGGACTACGAGCAGTACTTC. The chain is built from TRBV19 and TRBJ2-7, with 10 bases lining up with TRBD1. Germline V gene lookup returns CDR1 LNHDA and CDR2 SQIVND (reference sequence). V lost 6 bases, J lost 3 bases, and 17 bases stayed unmatched. The CDR3 is 18 residues long.

V gene TRBV5-1 combines with J gene TRBJ2-1, with D possibly being TRBD2 (6 bases). Germline CDR1 reads SGHRS; CDR2 reads YFSETQ. The CDR3 spans 19 residues. V was shortened by 2 bases and J by 0 bases, with 21 bases between the two germline ends. CDR3 DNA: TGCGCCAGCAGCTTAAACCCGTGGGATAGCGGATCCTCCTACAATGAGCAGTTCTTC. Translated, it gives CASSLNPWDSGSSYNEQFF.

The chain employs TRBV14 and TRBJ1-2; no firm D call. Per germline, CDR1 SGHDN and CDR2 FVKESK. This CDR3 is 15 amino acids long. V was trimmed by 1 base and J by 4 bases, leaving 13 bases between them. CDR3 loop: CASSQGTDARYGYTF. The CDR3 region has the DNA TGTGCCAGCAGCCAAGGTACAGATGCCCGCTATGGCTACACCTTC.

The chain joins TRBV10-2 to TRBJ2-5; 8 bases are a match to TRBD2. The V and J ends lost 0 bases and 6 bases, in that order; junction bases with no gene match: 9. Germline-derived CDR1 and CDR2 are WSHSY and SAAADI. CDR3 length: 16 residues. The CDR3 reads CASSESGGGRFKTQYF. In DNA form, the CDR3 reads TGCGCCAGCAGTGAGTCCGGGGGGGGCCGGTTTAAGACCCAGTACTTC.

The chain links TRBV18 to TRBJ1-5, with 7 bases aligning to TRBD1. The germline V gene encodes CDR1 KGHSH and CDR2 LQKENI. Trimming took 3 bases from V and 4 from J; bases not matched to a gene: 3. The CDR3 totals 14 residues. This chain's CDR3 is CASSPDRQNQPQHF. Written as DNA, the CDR3 is TGTGCCAGCTCACCGGACAGGCAGAATCAGCCCCAGCATTTT.

This chain links TRBV7-9 with TRBJ1-2, with D possibly matching TRBD1 (6 bases). Trimming took off 4 bases at V and 14 bases at J, with 23 bases between the two ends. Germline CDR1 SEHNR, CDR2 FQNEAQ (reference sequence). The CDR3 contains 14 residues. CDR3 bases: TGTGCCAGCAGCTCCGACCGGGACAATCCCCCCCCAACCTTC. It is translated as CASSSDRDNPPPTF.

The V call is TRBV11-2, the J call TRBJ2-7; 7 bases line up with TRBD1. The CDR3 loop spans 14 amino acids. CDR1 SGHAT and CDR2 FQNNGV come from the germline V gene. The ends lost 1 base at V and 6 bases at J; junction bases unmatched: 6. The CDR3, as DNA: TGTGCCAGCAGCTTAGTCGAAGACAGGGCCGAGCAGTACTTC. It encodes CASSLVEDRAEQYF. Looking up the rest from reference TRBV11-2 and TRBJ2-7 gives the full variable domain: EAGVAQSPRYKIIEKRQSVAFWCNPISGHATLYWYQQILGQGPKLLIQFQNNGVVDDSQLPKDRFSAERLKGVDSTLKIQPAKLEDSAVYLCASSLVEDRAEQYFGPGTRLTVT.

This chain links TRBV5-6 with TRBJ2-1; 16 bases are shared with TRBD2. V was pared by 4 bases and J by 14 bases, with 6 bases of the junction left unmatched. Germline values: CDR1 SGHDT, CDR2 YYEEEE. The CDR3 loop spans 14 amino acids. The CDR3 nucleotides are TGTGCCAGCAGCCCAGAGGGACTAGCGGGGGGGAAGTTCTTC. It encodes CASSPEGLAGGKFF.

This chain connects TRBV19 to TRBJ2-2; D is possibly TRBD1 (5 bases). V was clipped by 5 bases and J by 1 base, with 11 bases between them. This CDR3 has 15 amino acids. Germline CDR1 LNHDA, CDR2 SQIVND (reference sequence). CDR3 bases: TGTGCCAGTAGTGAGACAGCCATGAACACCGGGGAGCTGTTTTTT. This sequence encodes CASSETAMNTGELFF. Full variable domain (missing parts from reference TRBV19 and TRBJ2-2): DGGITQSPKYLFRKEGQNVTLSCEQNLNHDAMYWYRQDPGQGLRLIYYSQIVNDFQKGDIAEGYSVSREKKESFPLTVTSAQKNPTAFYLCASSETAMNTGELFFGEGSRLTVL.

J is TRBJ1-1 and V is TRBV5-4, with 8 bases that match TRBD1. The germline CDR1 and CDR2 sequences are SGHNT and YYREEE (reference sequence). The length of the CDR3 is 14 residues. V shed 5 bases, J shed 1 base, and the junction held 4 bases outside the gene matches. CDR3 nucleotides: TGTGCCAGCAGGGTCGACAGGGGGAACACTGAAGCTTTCTTT. Amino acid sequence: CASRVDRGNTEAFF.

The chain links TRBV28 to TRBJ2-3, with 11 nucleotides matching TRBD2. The CDR3 loop spans 15 amino acids. V lost 6 bases and J lost 4; bases outside the gene matches: 6. The germline V gene encodes CDR1 MDHEN and CDR2 SYDVKM. The CDR3 nucleotides are TGTGCCAGCAGGGCGGGGACTAGCGGACCAGATACGCAGTATTTT. As protein: CASRAGTSGPDTQYF.

The chain combines TRBV12-3 or TRBV12-4 with TRBJ1-5, with a possible D match to TRBD1 (6 bases). Trimming cost V 5 bases and J 6 bases, with 11 bases left between them. This CDR3 has 13 residues. The CDR3 DNA reads TGTGCCAGCAGTACAGGGCCGGTTCAGCCCCAGCATTTT. Its protein product is CASSTGPVQPQHF.

The rearrangement links TRBV25-1 to TRBJ1-1; no definite D call. Germline CDR1 MGHDK, CDR2 SYGVNS. This CDR3 contains 15 residues. V lost 6 bases and J lost 1, with 15 bases in between. The CDR3 loop is CASSPLETGNTEAFF. The CDR3 DNA sequence: TGTGCCAGCAGCCCCTTAGAAACGGGGAACACTGAAGCTTTCTTT.

The rearrangement uses TRBV25-1 and TRBJ2-1, with 7 bases lining up with TRBD1. The CDR3 contains 15 residues. CDR1 and CDR2 (germline): MGHDK, SYGVNS. The V gene end was trimmed by 1 base and the J gene end by 10 bases; junction bases not matched to a gene: 10. The CDR3 DNA is TGTGCCAGCAGTGAATTGAGGGGGCCGAGTGGGGAGCAGTTCTTC. This codes for CASSELRGPSGEQFF. Filled out from reference TRBV25-1 and TRBJ2-1, the complete variable domain reads EADIYQTPRYLVIGTGKKITLECSQTMGHDKMYWYQQDPGMELHLIHYSYGVNSTEKGDLSSESTVSRIRTEHFPLTLESARPSHTSQYLCASSELRGPSGEQFFGPGTRLTVL.

V gene TRBV7-2 combines with J gene TRBJ2-5; 8 bases match TRBD2. Germline lookup yields CDR1 SGHTA and CDR2 FQGNSA. Trimming at V came to 1 base and at J to 5 bases, leaving 3 bases not matched to a gene. This CDR3 is built from 14 residues. CDR3 protein: CASSLGTGGETQYF. CDR3 in DNA: TGTGCCAGCAGCTTAGGAACGGGAGGGGAGACCCAGTACTTC.

This clone was seen a single time. The J gene is TRBJ1-5, the V gene TRBV6-2 or TRBV6-3, with TRBD1 matching 8 bases. The CDR3 has 16 residues. The V segment lost 5 bases and the J segment 4 bases; nucleotides outside the gene matches: 10. Per germline, CDR1 MNHEY and CDR2 SVGEGT. This CDR3 reads CASSQDRAKGNQPQHF. The CDR3 DNA is TGTGCCAGCAGTCAGGACAGGGCGAAGGGGAATCAGCCCCAGCATTTT.

V gene TRBV7-8 combines with J gene TRBJ2-3; 7 bases line up with TRBD2. V gave up 1 base and J gave up 2 bases; unmatched junction bases: 9. Per the germline V gene, CDR1 is SGHVS and CDR2 is FQNEAQ. The CDR3 runs 17 residues. CDR3 sequence reads: CASSLGGGGSNTDTQYF. The CDR3 DNA follows: TGTGCCAGCAGCTTAGGGGGCGGGGGTAGTAACACAGATACGCAGTATTTT.

The rearrangement joins TRBV12-3 or TRBV12-4 to TRBJ1-4; weak D call: TRBD1 (5 bases). V dropped 3 bases and J dropped 14 bases, with 10 bases sitting between them. The CDR3 sequence is 11 residues long. CDR3 nucleotide sequence: TGTGCCAGCAGTTTGGGGCAAGGCCTGTTTTTT. Its protein is CASSLGQGLFF.

This clone has just one count. The rearrangement joins TRBV3-1 (or the pseudogene TRBV3-2) to TRBJ2-3; 9 nucleotides agree with TRBD2. CDR1 is LGHDT and CDR2 is YNNKEL in the germline V gene (reference sequence). Germline trimming cut 5 bases from V and 1 base from J; bases unmatched to any gene: 7. This CDR3 has 16 amino acids. The CDR3 reads CASSAAGGRRTDTQYF. The CDR3 DNA reads TGTGCCAGCAGCGCAGCGGGAGGTCGACGCACAGATACGCAGTATTTT.

The rearrangement joins TRBV19 to TRBJ2-5; 8 nucleotides agree with TRBD1. V trimming: 6 bases; J trimming: 3 bases; junction bases outside the gene matches: 12. CDR3 length equals 16 residues. Germline CDR1 LNHDA, CDR2 SQIVND (reference sequence). This CDR3 reads CASSQQRGTGEETQYF. As DNA, the CDR3 is TGTGCCAGTAGCCAACAAAGGGGGACAGGAGAAGAGACCCAGTACTTC.

This clone was observed once. The J gene is TRBJ2-3, the V gene TRBV3-1 (or the pseudogene TRBV3-2); perhaps TRBD2 as D (6 bases). Germline V CDR1 and CDR2: LGHDT, YNNKEL (reference sequence). The length of the CDR3 is 17 residues. V shed 0 bases and J shed 6 bases, with 19 bases lying between them. The DNA for the CDR3 is TGTGCCAGCAGCCAAGATTGCGAGCGGGTATGTGGGGATACGCAGTATTTT. This sequence encodes CASSQDCERVCGDTQYF.

V and J are TRBV19 and TRBJ1-4, with D possibly matching TRBD1 (6 bases). From germline, CDR1 is LNHDA and CDR2 SQIVND (reference sequence). Trimming took off 4 bases at V and 4 bases at J, with 13 bases between the two ends. The CDR3 runs 15 residues. The CDR3 loop reads CASSRETGGNEKLFF. The CDR3 DNA sequence: TGTGCCAGTAGTAGGGAGACAGGTGGTAATGAAAAACTGTTTTTT.

In this sample, this clone turned up once. The chain combines TRBV4-1 with TRBJ1-2; 7 positions match TRBD1. Looked up from germline, CDR1 is MGHRA and CDR2 is YSYEKL. The CDR3 consists of 14 residues. J was trimmed by 5 bases and V by 3 bases; bases with no gene match: 6. Here the CDR3 reads CASSQGIQGYGYTF. CDR3 in DNA: TGCGCCAGCAGCCAGGGTATACAGGGGTATGGCTACACCTTC.

V usage is TRBV10-3 and J usage is TRBJ2-3; 10 nucleotides agree with TRBD2. With V trimmed by 4 bases and J by 2 bases, 6 bases remained unmatched. The CDR3 has 16 residues. Germline CDR1 is ENHRY and CDR2 is SYGVKD. CDR3 protein: CAISGLAGEPTDTQYF. DNA for the CDR3: TGTGCCATCAGTGGTCTAGCGGGAGAGCCCACAGATACGCAGTATTTT.

V gene TRBV5-1 combines with J gene TRBJ2-1; no firm D call. Germline CDR1 reads SGHRS; CDR2 reads YFSETQ. The CDR3 consists of 13 residues. The V end lost 1 base, the J end lost 10 bases, and 12 bases lay between the germline ends. This CDR3 reads CASSLNSPTEQFF. The CDR3 region has the DNA TGCGCCAGCAGCTTGAACTCACCCACGGAGCAGTTCTTC.